The T cell receptor beta chain under discussion was sequenced for a study of blood T cell repertoires in COVID-19. As for the study in general: Each recovered donor of Cohort 3 presented with two negative PCRs, clearance, or symptom resolution. In each case, the material was cDNA or gDNA derived from T cells, B-cell-depleted T cells, or PBMCs.

Authors' analysis steps: It was from reference gene primer amplification that nucleated cell counts were estimated. Here immunoSEQ multiplex PCR was the method, and the copy in TCRdb shows in-frame clones only, minus some. V, J and clone size are taken as reported in that table, and D and trimming were inferred from the DNA itself. The sample consists of roughly 160,000 clones, roughly 85% of them appearing once. Participants were aged 18 to 89 years, lived in around 25 US areas, and enrolled virtually. Trimming pared 3 bases from V and 1 base from J, leaving 7 bases between. This CDR3 comprises 13 residues. Germline-derived CDR1 and CDR2 are MNHEY and SVGEGT.

The sequence derives from a woman aged 70 to 79 in a cohort exposed to, infected with or recovered from COVID-19 (not recorded which). The sequenced sample consisted of PBMCs or T cells enriched from blood (not recorded which). This sequence joins TRBV6-2 or TRBV6-3 and TRBJ2-7; D is unclear. CDR3 region: CASSYQLSYEQYF. CDR3 coding DNA: TGTGCCAGCAGTTATCAACTATCCTACGAGCAGTACTTC.